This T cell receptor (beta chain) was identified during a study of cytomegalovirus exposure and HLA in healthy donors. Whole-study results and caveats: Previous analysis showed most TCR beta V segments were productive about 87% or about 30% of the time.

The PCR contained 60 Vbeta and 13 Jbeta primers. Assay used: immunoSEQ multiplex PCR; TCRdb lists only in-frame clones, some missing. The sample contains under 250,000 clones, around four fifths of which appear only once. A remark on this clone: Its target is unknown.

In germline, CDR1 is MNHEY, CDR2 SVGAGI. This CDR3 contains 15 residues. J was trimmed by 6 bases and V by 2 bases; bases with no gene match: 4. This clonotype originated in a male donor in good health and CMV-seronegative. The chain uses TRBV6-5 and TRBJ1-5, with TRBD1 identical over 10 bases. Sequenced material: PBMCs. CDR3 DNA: TGTGCCAGCAGTTACGACAGGGGGCAGGGTCAGCCCCAGCATTTT. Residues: CASSYDRGQGQPQHF.